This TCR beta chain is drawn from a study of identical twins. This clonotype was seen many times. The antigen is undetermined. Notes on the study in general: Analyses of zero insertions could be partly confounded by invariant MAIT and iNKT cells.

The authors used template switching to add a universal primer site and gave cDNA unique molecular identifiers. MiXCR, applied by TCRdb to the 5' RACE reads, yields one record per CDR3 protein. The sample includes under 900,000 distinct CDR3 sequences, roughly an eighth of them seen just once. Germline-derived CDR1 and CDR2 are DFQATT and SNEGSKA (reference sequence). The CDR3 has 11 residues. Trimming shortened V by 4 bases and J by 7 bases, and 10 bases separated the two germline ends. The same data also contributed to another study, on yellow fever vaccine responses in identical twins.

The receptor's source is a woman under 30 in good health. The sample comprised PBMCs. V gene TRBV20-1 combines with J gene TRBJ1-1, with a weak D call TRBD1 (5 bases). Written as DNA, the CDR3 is TGCAGTGCTACCAGGGAGTTTGAAGCTTTCTTT. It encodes CSATREFEAFF.